This T cell receptor beta chain originates from a study of cytotoxic CD8 clonotypes in ibrutinib-treated CLL. Study background: Treatment had run for a median 12 months, range 6 to 36, when response samples were taken. Each sample contained, on average, roughly 280,000 productive templates and 75,000 to 95,000 productive rearrangements. Points from the study as a whole: The public clonotypes identified were infrequent and showed contraction or stability on treatment.

This table comes from immunoSEQ multiplex PCR, and its TCRdb copy is limited to in-frame clones, with some not included. Of about 160,000 clones in the sample, approximately 77% are singletons; the top ten hold around 2.1%. About this clone itself: Its antigen is unidentified.

Here the sequenced sample was PBMCs, taken after 12 months of ibrutinib treatment. The origin of this receptor is a human donor with chronic lymphocytic leukemia.

This CDR3 reads CASSPRETYEQYF. The CDR3 nucleotides are TGTGCCAGCAGCCCCAGGGAAACCTACGAGCAGTACTTC. The rearrangement joins TRBV28 to TRBJ2-7; possible D gene TRBD1, 5 bases. Germline lookup yields CDR1 MDHEN and CDR2 SYDVKM. Trimming took off 6 bases at V and 2 bases at J, with 11 bases between the two ends. CDR3 length: 13 residues.